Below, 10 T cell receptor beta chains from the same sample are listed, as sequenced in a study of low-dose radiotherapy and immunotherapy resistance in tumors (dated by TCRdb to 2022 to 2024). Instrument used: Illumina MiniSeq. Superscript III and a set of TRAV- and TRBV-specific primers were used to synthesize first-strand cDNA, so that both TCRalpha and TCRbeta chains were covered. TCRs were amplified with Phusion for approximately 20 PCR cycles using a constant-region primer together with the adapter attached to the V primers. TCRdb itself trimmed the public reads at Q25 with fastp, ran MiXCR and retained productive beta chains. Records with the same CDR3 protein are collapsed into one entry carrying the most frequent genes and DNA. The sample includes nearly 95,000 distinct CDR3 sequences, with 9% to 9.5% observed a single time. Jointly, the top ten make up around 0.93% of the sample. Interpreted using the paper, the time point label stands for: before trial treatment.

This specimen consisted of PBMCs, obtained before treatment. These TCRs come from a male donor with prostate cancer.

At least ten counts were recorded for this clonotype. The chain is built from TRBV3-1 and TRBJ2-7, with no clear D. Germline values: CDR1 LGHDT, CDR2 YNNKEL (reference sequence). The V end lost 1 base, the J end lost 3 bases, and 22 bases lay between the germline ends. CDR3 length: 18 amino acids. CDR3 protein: CASSQGIRNRAVNYEQYF. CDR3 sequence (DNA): TGTGCCAGCAGCCAAGGGATAAGAAACCGGGCCGTAAACTACGAGCAGTACTTC.

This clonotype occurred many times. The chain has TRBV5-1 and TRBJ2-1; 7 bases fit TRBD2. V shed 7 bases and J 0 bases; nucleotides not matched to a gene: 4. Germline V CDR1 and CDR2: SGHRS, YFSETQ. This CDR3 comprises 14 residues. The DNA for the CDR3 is TGCGCCAGCGAAAGCGGGGCCTCCTACAATGAGCAGTTCTTC. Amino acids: CASESGASYNEQFF.

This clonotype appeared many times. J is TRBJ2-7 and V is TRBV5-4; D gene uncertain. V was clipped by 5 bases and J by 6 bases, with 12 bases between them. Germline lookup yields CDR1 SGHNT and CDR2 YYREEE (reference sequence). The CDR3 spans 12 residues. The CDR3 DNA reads TGTGCCAGCAGATCTCCCTGGGGCGAGCAGTACTTC. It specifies CASRSPWGEQYF.

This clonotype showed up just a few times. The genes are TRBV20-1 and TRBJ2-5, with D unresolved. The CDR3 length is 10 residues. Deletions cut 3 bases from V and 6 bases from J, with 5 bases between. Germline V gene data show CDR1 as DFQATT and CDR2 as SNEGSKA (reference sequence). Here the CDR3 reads CSASSKTQYF. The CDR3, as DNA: TGCAGTGCTAGCTCGAAGACCCAGTACTTC.

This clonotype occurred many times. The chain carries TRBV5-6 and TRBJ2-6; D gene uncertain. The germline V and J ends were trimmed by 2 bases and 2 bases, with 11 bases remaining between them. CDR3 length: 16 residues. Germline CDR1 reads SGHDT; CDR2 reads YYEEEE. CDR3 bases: TGTGCCAGCAGCTTTCAAAGGGTTGCTGGGGCCAACGTCCTGACTTTC. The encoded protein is CASSFQRVAGANVLTF.

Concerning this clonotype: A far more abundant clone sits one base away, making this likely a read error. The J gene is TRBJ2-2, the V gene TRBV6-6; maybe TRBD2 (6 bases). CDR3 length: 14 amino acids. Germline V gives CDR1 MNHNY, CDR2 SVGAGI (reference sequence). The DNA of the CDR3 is TGTGCCAGCAGTTACCTGACAGATTCGGGGGAGCAGTTTTTT. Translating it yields CASSYLTDSGEQFF.

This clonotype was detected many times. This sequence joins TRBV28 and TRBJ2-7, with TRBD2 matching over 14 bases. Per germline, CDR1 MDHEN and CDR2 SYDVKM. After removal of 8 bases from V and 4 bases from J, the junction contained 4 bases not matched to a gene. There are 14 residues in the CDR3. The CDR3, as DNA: TGTGCCAGCCTCCGACTAGCGGGAGGGTACGAGCAGTACTTC. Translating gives CASLRLAGGYEQYF. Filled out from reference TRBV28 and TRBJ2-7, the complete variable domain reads DVKVTQSSRYLVKRTGEKVFLECVQDMDHENMFWYRQDPGLGLRLIYFSYDVKMKEKGDIPEGYSVSREKKERFSLILESASTNQTSMYLCASLRLAGGYEQYFGPGTRLTVT.

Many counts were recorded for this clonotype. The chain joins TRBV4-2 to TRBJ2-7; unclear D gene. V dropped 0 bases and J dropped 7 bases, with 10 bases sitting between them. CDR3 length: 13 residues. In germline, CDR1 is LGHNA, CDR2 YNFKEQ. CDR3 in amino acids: CASSQDLRREQYF. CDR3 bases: TGTGCCAGCAGCCAAGATCTCCGGCGTGAGCAGTACTTC.

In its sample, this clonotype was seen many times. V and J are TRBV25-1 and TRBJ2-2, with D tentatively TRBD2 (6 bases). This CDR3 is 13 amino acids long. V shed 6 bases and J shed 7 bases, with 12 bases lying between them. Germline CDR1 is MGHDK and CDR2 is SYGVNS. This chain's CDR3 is CASSVGGFGELFF. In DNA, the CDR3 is TGTGCCAGCAGCGTCGGGGGTTTCGGGGAGCTGTTTTTT.

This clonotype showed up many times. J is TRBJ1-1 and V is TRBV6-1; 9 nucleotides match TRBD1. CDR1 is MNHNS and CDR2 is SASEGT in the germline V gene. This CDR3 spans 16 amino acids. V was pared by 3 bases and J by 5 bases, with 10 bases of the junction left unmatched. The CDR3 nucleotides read TGTGCCAGCAGTGAGAAAACGACAGGGGGTATGACTGAAGCTTTCTTT. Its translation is CASSEKTTGGMTEAFF.